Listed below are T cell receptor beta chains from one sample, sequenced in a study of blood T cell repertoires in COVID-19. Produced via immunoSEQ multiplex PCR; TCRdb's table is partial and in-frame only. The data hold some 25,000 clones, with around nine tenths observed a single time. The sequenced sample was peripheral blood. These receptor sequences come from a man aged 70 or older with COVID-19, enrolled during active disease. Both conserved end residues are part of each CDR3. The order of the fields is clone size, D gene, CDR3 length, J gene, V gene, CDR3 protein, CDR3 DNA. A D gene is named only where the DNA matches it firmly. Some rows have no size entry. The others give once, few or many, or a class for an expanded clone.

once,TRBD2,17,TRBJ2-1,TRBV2,CASRPIDPGRANNEQFF,TGTGCCAGCAGACCCATTGACCCCGGGAGGGCCAACAATGAGCAGTTCTTC
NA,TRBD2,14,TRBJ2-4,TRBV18,CASSSGLALNIQYF,TGTGCCAGCTCCTCGGGACTAGCGCTGAACATTCAGTACTTC
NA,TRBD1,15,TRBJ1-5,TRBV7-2,CASSYGTGGGQPQHF,TGTGCCAGCAGCTACGGGACAGGGGGAGGTCAGCCCCAGCATTTT
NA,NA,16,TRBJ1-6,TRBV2,CASRGGRSSYNSPLHF,TGTGCCAGCAGGGGCGGGAGGAGCTCCTATAATTCACCCCTCCACTTT
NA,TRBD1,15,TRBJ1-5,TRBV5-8,CASSLGQGSNQPQHF,TGTGCCAGCAGCTTGGGACAGGGAAGCAATCAGCCCCAGCATTTT
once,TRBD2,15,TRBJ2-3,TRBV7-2,CASSLDRGGRDTQYF,TGTGCCAGCAGCTTAGATCGGGGGGGCCGGGATACGCAGTATTTT
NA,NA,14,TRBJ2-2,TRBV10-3,CAIRTQGNTGELFF,TGTGCCATCAGGACACAGGGGAACACCGGGGAGCTGTTTTTT
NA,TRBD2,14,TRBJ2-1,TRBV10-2,CATGGTSGNNEQFF,TGCGCCACTGGCGGGACTAGCGGGAACAATGAGCAGTTCTTC
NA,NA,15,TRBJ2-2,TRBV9,CASSVEEGNTGELFF,TGTGCCAGCAGCGTAGAAGAGGGTAACACCGGGGAGCTGTTTTTT
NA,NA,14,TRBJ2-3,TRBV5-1,CASSWPQRPDTQYF,TGCGCCAGCAGCTGGCCTCAGAGGCCAGATACGCAGTATTTT
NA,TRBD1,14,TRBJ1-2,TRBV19,CASRLGQGAGGYTF,TGTGCCAGTCGTCTCGGACAGGGGGCGGGCGGCTACACCTTC
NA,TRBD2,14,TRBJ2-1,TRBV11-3,CASSTSGTSREQFF,TGTGCCAGCAGCACCTCCGGGACTAGTCGTGAGCAGTTCTTC
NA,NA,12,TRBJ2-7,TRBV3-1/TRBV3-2,CASSQYPYEQYF,TGTGCCAGCAGCCAATATCCCTACGAGCAGTACTTC
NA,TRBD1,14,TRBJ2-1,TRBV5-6,CASSFGQAYNEQFF,TGTGCCAGCAGCTTCGGACAGGCCTACAATGAGCAGTTCTTC
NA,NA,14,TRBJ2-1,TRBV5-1,CASSLFLEGNEQFF,TGCGCCAGCAGCTTATTCCTGGAGGGCAATGAGCAGTTCTTC
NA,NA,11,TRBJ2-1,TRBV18,CASSPGDEQFF,TGTGCCAGCTCCCCCGGGGATGAGCAGTTCTTC
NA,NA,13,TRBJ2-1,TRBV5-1,CASSASSYNEQFF,TGCGCCAGCAGTGCGAGCTCCTACAATGAGCAGTTCTTC
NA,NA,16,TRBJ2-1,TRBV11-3,CASSLNRRGYYNEQFF,TGTGCCAGCAGCTTAAATCGTCGCGGGTACTACAATGAGCAGTTCTTC
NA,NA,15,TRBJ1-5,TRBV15,CATSRSRNSNQPQHF,TGTGCCACCAGCAGGTCGAGAAATAGCAATCAGCCCCAGCATTTT
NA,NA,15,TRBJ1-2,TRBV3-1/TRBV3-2,CASSQDRSGREGYTF,TGTGCCAGCAGCCAAGATAGGTCCGGAAGGGAGGGCTACACCTTC
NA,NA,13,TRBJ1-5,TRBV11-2,CASSLTGYQPQHF,TGTGCCAGCAGCTTAACGGGGTACCAGCCCCAGCATTTT
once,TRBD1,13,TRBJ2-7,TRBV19,CASSMKGADEQYF,TGTGCCAGTAGTATGAAGGGGGCGGACGAGCAGTACTTC
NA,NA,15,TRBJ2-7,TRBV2,CASRRDGTPAGEQYF,TGTGCCAGCAGAAGAGACGGGACACCGGCCGGCGAGCAGTACTTC
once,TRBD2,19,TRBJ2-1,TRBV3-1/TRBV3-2,CASSQDTGTSGGPYNEQFF,TGTGCCAGCAGCCAAGATACTGGGACGAGCGGGGGCCCCTACAATGAGCAGTTCTTC
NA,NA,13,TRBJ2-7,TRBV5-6,CASGLQANYEQYF,TGTGCCAGCGGCCTACAGGCCAACTACGAGCAGTACTTC
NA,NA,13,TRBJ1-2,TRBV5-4,CASSYDRNYGYTF,TGTGCCAGCAGTTACGACAGGAACTATGGCTACACCTTC
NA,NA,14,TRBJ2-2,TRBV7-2,CASSPGGFTGELFF,TGTGCCAGCAGCCCCGGGGGTTTCACCGGGGAGCTGTTTTTT
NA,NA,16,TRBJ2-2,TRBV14,CASSQDRLFNTGELFF,TGTGCCAGCAGCCAAGATCGTCTCTTTAACACCGGGGAGCTGTTTTTT
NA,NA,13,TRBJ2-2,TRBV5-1,CASSFVETGELFF,TGCGCCAGCAGCTTCGTAGAAACCGGGGAGCTGTTTTTT
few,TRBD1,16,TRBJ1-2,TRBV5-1,CASSLDQGGGNYGYTF,TGCGCCAGCAGCTTGGATCAGGGGGGCGGCAACTATGGCTACACCTTC
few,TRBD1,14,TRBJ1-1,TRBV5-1,CASSLDRGGTEAFF,TGCGCCAGCAGCTTGGACAGGGGTGGCACTGAAGCTTTCTTT
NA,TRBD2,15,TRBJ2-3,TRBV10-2,CASSDLAGGRDTQYF,TGCGCCAGCAGTGACTTAGCGGGAGGTAGAGATACGCAGTATTTT